This T cell receptor (beta chain) was identified during a study of PD-1 blockade in mismatch repair-deficient tumors. In the study overall: All were previously treated, progressing patients with 11 to 13 mismatch repair-deficient cancer types.

The data were produced by immunoSEQ multiplex PCR, yet TCRdb's version contains in-frame clones alone and is incomplete. The sample gives some 120,000 clones, roughly 86% of which show up once; roughly 10% is in the top ten. The CDR3 contains 15 residues. Germline values: CDR1 MRHNA, CDR2 SNTAGT. V was pared by 8 bases and J by 3 bases, with 19 bases between. PCR or immunohistochemistry showed mismatch repair deficiency in every enrolled patient. Overall study results and limits: Rapid post-treatment expansion, then contraction, generally preceding radiologic response, marked tumor-resident clones.

Note on this clone: The antigen remains unidentified.

The chain has TRBV6-4 and TRBJ2-5; perhaps TRBD2 as D (5 bases). The specimen comprised peripheral blood, sampled about 17 months after starting pembrolizumab. The TCR originated in an adult with mismatch repair-deficient cancer. The chain's CDR3 is CASRVPGSGKETQYF. Written as DNA, the CDR3 is TGTGCCAGCCGAGTTCCGGGATCTGGGAAAGAGACCCAGTACTTC.